A selection of T cell receptor beta chains follows, all from one sample in a study of T-cell memory formation after mild COVID-19. TCRdb redid the calling of the 5' RACE reads with MiXCR, one entry per CDR3 protein. The sample gives approximately 190,000 distinct CDR3 sequences, 15% to 20% of which show up once; 2.4% is in the top ten. Source material: PBMCs or a T cell subset sorted from them (not recorded which). The receptors derive from an adult woman who had mild COVID-19 (a few samples of this study predate the infection). Cell type and time point are not known. The CDR3 runs from the conserved cysteine through the conserved F or W. Fields, in order: J gene, V gene, D gene, clone size, CDR3 DNA, CDR3 protein. A D gene is named only where the DNA matches it firmly. Where a row states a size, it is once, few, many or the class of an expanded clone; other rows omit it.

TRBJ2-3	TRBV20-1	TRBD2	-	TGCAGTGCTCGGGACTACTTGGGCCCAGATACGCAGTATTTT	CSARDYLGPDTQYF
TRBJ2-1	TRBV7-2	TRBD2	-	TGTGCCAGCAGCTTCCAGAGTGGCGGGGGGGCCTACAATGAGCAGTTCTTC	CASSFQSGGGAYNEQFF
TRBJ1-2	TRBV20-1	TRBD1	-	TGCAGTGCTAACAAACAGGGGGATGTGGGCTACACCTTC	CSANKQGDVGYTF
TRBJ2-2	TRBV20-1	TRBD2	once	TGCAGTGCTAGAGATTCGGGAGGGGGCACCGGGGAGCTGTTTTTT	CSARDSGGGTGELFF
TRBJ1-1	TRBV5-1	-	-	TGCGCCAGCAGCTTCGGAGGGGCAGACACTGAAGCTTTCTTT	CASSFGGADTEAFF
TRBJ2-1	TRBV20-1	-	-	TGCAGTGCTAGAGATTCGGGGGACTTCACACCTAAACAGTTCTTC	CSARDSGDFTPKQFF
TRBJ1-3	TRBV3-1	-	-	TGTGCCAGCAGCCAAGGGACAGCCGGAAACACCATATATTTT	CASSQGTAGNTIYF
TRBJ2-5	TRBV7-2	-	few	TGTGCCAGCAGCTCACAGGGAGGGCTCGAGACCCAGTACTTC	CASSSQGGLETQYF
TRBJ2-3	TRBV6-5	-	once	TGTGCCAGCAGACAGACGCGGGGTGTGGCAGATACGCAGTATTTT	CASRQTRGVADTQYF
TRBJ1-2	TRBV12-3/TRBV12-4	TRBD1	-	TGTGCCAGCACCCTACCGGGGGCAGGGGGCATCGGCTACACCTTC	CASTLPGAGGIGYTF
TRBJ1-1	TRBV24-1	-	-	TGTGCCACCAGTGTTGACAGACGAAGGAACACTGAAGCTTTCTTT	CATSVDRRRNTEAFF
TRBJ2-1	TRBV11-2	TRBD2	few	TGTGCCAGCAGCCCTGGTCGGGCTAGCGGGGTCAATGAGCAGTTCTTC	CASSPGRASGVNEQFF
TRBJ1-2	TRBV6-6	-	-	TGTGCCAGCAACCCGGACCCCACTGGGTATGGCTACACCTTC	CASNPDPTGYGYTF
TRBJ1-2	TRBV20-1	-	-	TGCAGTGCTAGAGGAAACAGCGGCTACACCTTC	CSARGNSGYTF
TRBJ2-1	TRBV7-2	TRBD2	few	TGTGCCAGCAGCTCGCCTCTAGCGGTGGGTCTCTACAATGAGCAGTTCTTC	CASSSPLAVGLYNEQFF
TRBJ2-1	TRBV7-6	TRBD1	-	TGTGCCAGCAGCTTGCCGGGACAGGGGGCGCGTAATGAGCAGTTCTTC	CASSLPGQGARNEQFF
TRBJ2-1	TRBV2	TRBD2	-	TGTGCCAGCCTGGTGAGATCTGGGCTAGCGGGAATCAATGAGCAGTTCTTC	CASLVRSGLAGINEQFF
TRBJ1-3	TRBV7-9	TRBD1	-	TGTGCCAGCAGCCACGGGACAGGCTCTGGAAACACCATATATTTT	CASSHGTGSGNTIYF
TRBJ2-1	TRBV2	TRBD2	-	TGTGCCAGCAACCTAGTGGGAGGGTTATATGAGCAGTTCTTC	CASNLVGGLYEQFF
TRBJ2-1	TRBV6-1	-	-	TGTGCCAGCAGTGGCCCTTTTAGGACCCGGGACTGGAATGAGCAGTTCTTC	CASSGPFRTRDWNEQFF
TRBJ1-2	TRBV24-1	TRBD1	-	TGTGCCACCAGTGATCCCACATCGACAGGGTACTATGGCTACACCTTC	CATSDPTSTGYYGYTF
TRBJ1-6	TRBV5-1	-	-	TGCGCCAGCAGCCCGGACCCTAATTCACCCCTCCACTTT	CASSPDPNSPLHF
TRBJ1-4	TRBV9	TRBD1	few	TGTGCCAGCAGCGTCGACAGGGGTAATGAAAAACTGTTTTTT	CASSVDRGNEKLFF
TRBJ2-5	TRBV9	TRBD1	-	TGTGCCAGCAGCGTATCGGGACAGGGGGAAGAGACCCAGTACTTC	CASSVSGQGEETQYF
TRBJ1-5	TRBV5-1	-	few	TGCGCCAGCAGCTACTCTAGCAATCAGCCCCAGCATTTT	CASSYSSNQPQHF